The next 22 T cell receptor beta chains were all read from a single sample in a study of CD4 T cells in relation to SARS-CoV-2 and coronaviruses. Unexposed donor CD4+ T cells date from about 2011-2018, before the COVID-19 pandemic. Isolation of CD4+ T cells took place after less than 13 days in culture. For these receptors, no antigen is known. Sequencing was performed with immunoSEQ multiplex PCR; in TCRdb, only in-frame clones are kept and a portion is missing. This sample has roughly 20,000 clones, with approximately 68% found just once. Sequenced: CD4+ T cells from PBMCs, cultured in vitro. All receptors come from a human donor in good health.

J is TRBJ1-1 and V is TRBV7-2; D might be TRBD1 (5 bases). Germline V gene data show CDR1 as SGHTA and CDR2 as FQGNSA. V lost 5 bases and J 7 bases, leaving 17 bases between the germline ends. The CDR3 is 14 residues long. The CDR3 coding sequence is TGTGCCAGCAGCCTACATCGGACAACCGTTGAAGCTTTCTTT. Residues: CASSLHRTTVEAFF. The entire variable domain, with the rest obtained from reference TRBV7-2 and TRBJ1-1, is as follows: GAGVSQSPSNKVTEKGKDVELRCDPISGHTALYWYRQSLGQGLEFLIYFQGNSAPDKSGLPSDRFSAERTGGSVSTLTIQRTQQEDSAVYLCASSLHRTTVEAFFGQGTRLTVV.

The chain combines TRBV4-3 with TRBJ1-2; D is undetermined. Germline V lookup: CDR1 LGHNA, CDR2 YSLEER. V was pared by 3 bases and J by 8 bases, with 19 bases between. The CDR3 length is 15 residues. The DNA for the CDR3 is TGCGCCAGCAGCCAGGGCCATGGAGGGAAAAGAGGCTACACCTTC. This codes for CASSQGHGGKRGYTF.

This rearrangement joins TRBV5-4 to TRBJ2-7, with 11 bases aligning to TRBD2. This CDR3 is built from 15 residues. V lost 5 bases and J lost 3; bases outside the gene matches: 7. Germline V lookup: CDR1 SGHNT, CDR2 YYREEE (reference sequence). The CDR3 protein is CASSSSGRYLYEQYF. The CDR3 DNA reads as TGTGCCAGCAGTTCTAGCGGGAGGTATCTCTACGAGCAGTACTTC.

The CDR3 loop is CASSISVGANVLTF. CDR3 bases: TGTGCCAGTAGTATCAGTGTTGGGGCCAACGTCCTGACTTTC. The chain employs TRBV19 and TRBJ2-6; D is undetermined. The CDR3 length is 14 residues. V lost 3 bases and J 3 bases, leaving 6 bases between the germline ends. The germline V gene encodes CDR1 LNHDA and CDR2 SQIVND (reference sequence).

CDR3 residues: CASSNRMWAKNIQYF. For the CDR3, the DNA is TGTGCCAGTAGCAACAGGATGTGGGCCAAAAACATTCAGTACTTC. This rearrangement joins TRBV19 to TRBJ2-4; the D gene is possibly TRBD1 (5 bases). The germline V gene encodes CDR1 LNHDA and CDR2 SQIVND (reference sequence). This CDR3 comprises 15 residues. Trimming removed 6 bases at V and 1 base at J, with 13 bases between.

This clone has only a few counts. The chain recombines TRBV5-4 with TRBJ1-1, with TRBD1 identical over 9 bases. CDR1 is SGHNT and CDR2 is YYREEE in the germline V gene (reference sequence). CDR3 length equals 15 residues. V gave up 4 bases and J gave up 1 base; unmatched junction bases: 5. The CDR3 nucleotides read TGTGCCAGCAGCCTCCGGGACAGGGCGAACACTGAAGCTTTCTTT. Its translation: CASSLRDRANTEAFF.

This chain uses TRBV3-1 (or the pseudogene TRBV3-2) with TRBJ1-1; no clear D. V was pared by 4 bases and J by 1 base, with 7 bases between. The CDR3 runs 13 residues. Germline V gives CDR1 LGHDT, CDR2 YNNKEL (reference sequence). The CDR3 DNA reads TGTGCCAGCAGCCCAAACGAGAACACTGAAGCTTTCTTT. It encodes CASSPNENTEAFF.

The chain carries TRBV5-1 and TRBJ1-2; TRBD1 might be the D (5 bases). From germline, CDR1 is SGHRS and CDR2 YFSETQ. This CDR3 spans 15 amino acids. The V end was cut by 3 bases, the J end by 5 bases, with 17 bases between. The CDR3 DNA follows: TGCGCCAGCAGCTCTGAGCAGGGTGCGAAATATGGCTACACCTTC. As protein: CASSSEQGAKYGYTF.

The V and J genes are TRBV29-1 and TRBJ2-7, with D possibly being TRBD2 (7 bases). Germline V gene sequence: CDR1 SQVTM, CDR2 ANQGSEA. The CDR3 covers 14 residues. V lost 3 bases and J lost 0, with 12 bases in between. CDR3 loop: CSVEGGGASYEQYF. The DNA of the CDR3 is TGCAGCGTTGAGGGGGGGGGCGCCTCCTACGAGCAGTACTTC.

The rearrangement links TRBV11-2 to TRBJ1-2; TRBD1 matches 7 bases. Trimming cost V 4 bases and J 8 bases; bases outside gene matches: 10. Looked up from germline, CDR1 is SGHAT and CDR2 is FQNNGV. This CDR3 comprises 14 residues. CDR3 protein: CASSYLATGVGYTF. DNA of the CDR3: TGTGCCAGCAGCTATTTAGCAACAGGGGTCGGCTACACCTTC.

This clone was seen a handful of times. The chain joins TRBV18 to TRBJ1-1; 7 nucleotides match TRBD1. Germline CDR1 reads KGHSH; CDR2 reads LQKENI. V was clipped by 3 bases and J by 6 bases; unmatched bases: 10. This CDR3 comprises 15 residues. CDR3 loop: CASSPDATGVAEAFF. The CDR3 DNA sequence: TGTGCCAGCTCACCCGACGCTACAGGGGTCGCTGAAGCTTTCTTT. Supplemented by reference TRBV18 and TRBJ1-1, the full variable domain reads NAGVMQNPRHLVRRRGQEARLRCSPMKGHSHVYWYRQLPEEGLKFMVYLQKENIIDESGMPKERFSAEFPKEGPSILRIQQVVRGDSAAYFCASSPDATGVAEAFFGQGTRLTVV.

The J gene is TRBJ2-3, the V gene TRBV7-7, with 11 bases identical to TRBD2. Germline V gene lookup returns CDR1 SSHAT and CDR2 FNYEAQ (reference sequence). This CDR3 has 14 residues. The ends lost 5 bases at V and 9 bases at J; junction bases unmatched: 7. The CDR3 DNA is TGTGCCAGCAGCCAACTAGCGGGGGAGGGCACGCAGTATTTT. This translates into CASSQLAGEGTQYF.

Concerning this clone: An end of the junction does not agree with germline; a read error may underlie this. This chain links TRBV19 with TRBJ2-7; 7 nucleotides align to TRBD2. The CDR3 spans 16 residues. Germline V gene lookup returns CDR1 LNHDA and CDR2 SQIVND (reference sequence). The CDR3: CASSSQSGEVSHEQYF. The CDR3 nucleotides read TGTGCCAGTAGTTCCCAAAGCGGGGAGGTCTCCCACGAGCAGTACTTC. Full variable domain (outside the CDR3, taken from reference TRBV19 and TRBJ2-7): DGGITQSPKYLFRKEGQNVTLSCEQNLNHDAMYWYRQDPGQGLRLIYYSQIVNDFQKGDIAEGYSVSREKKESFPLTVTSAQKNPTAFYLCASSSQSGEVSHEQYFGPGTRLTVT.

This clone was detected a few times. The chain is built from TRBV7-9 and TRBJ1-2, with D unclear. Germline V gives CDR1 SEHNR, CDR2 FQNEAQ (reference sequence). V was shortened by 3 bases and J by 4 bases, with 15 bases between the two germline ends. This CDR3 spans 15 amino acids. CDR3 protein: CASSFQLSYSYGYTF. In DNA, the CDR3 is TGTGCCAGCAGCTTTCAGCTCTCCTATTCCTATGGCTACACCTTC.

This clone was found once. The chain is built from TRBV10-3 and TRBJ1-2; tentative D call: TRBD1 (5 bases). CDR1 is ENHRY and CDR2 is SYGVKD in the germline V gene. V was pared by 5 bases and J by 6 bases, with 22 bases between. The CDR3 is 16 amino acids. As DNA, the CDR3 is TGTGCCATCAGTCCGGGGCTGTCAATTATAAGGGATGGCTACACCTTC. Its protein is CAISPGLSIIRDGYTF.

This rearrangement joins TRBV7-2 to TRBJ2-3, with a weak D call TRBD2 (6 bases). Germline lookup yields CDR1 SGHTA and CDR2 FQGNSA. With 1 base removed from V and 2 bases from J, the gap between germline ends came to 13 bases. The CDR3 contains 16 residues. CDR3 DNA sequence: TGTGCCAGCAGCTTAGGGCTAGCGAGTTACACAGATACGCAGTATTTT. The encoded protein is CASSLGLASYTDTQYF.

V gene TRBV29-1 combines with J gene TRBJ2-3, with 9 bases matching TRBD2. The trim removed 3 bases at V and 7 bases at J, leaving 11 bases unmatched. The CDR3 extends over 15 amino acids. Germline CDR1 is SQVTM and CDR2 is ANQGSEA. The CDR3 is CSVENAGGIRNTQYF. The CDR3 DNA sequence: TGCAGCGTTGAGAACGCGGGAGGGATAAGAAATACGCAGTATTTT.

This chain joins TRBV4-1 and TRBJ2-7; D ambiguous. The V and J ends lost 1 base and 1 base respectively, with 11 bases between them. The CDR3 loop spans 15 amino acids. The germline CDR1 and CDR2 sequences are MGHRA and YSYEKL. The DNA for the CDR3 is TGCGCCAGCAGCCAAGGAATCAGCGCTTCCTACGAGCAGTACTTC. Its protein is CASSQGISASYEQYF.

The gene calls are TRBV7-2 and TRBJ2-5; no firm D call. The germline V and J ends were trimmed by 4 bases and 3 bases, with 9 bases remaining between them. The V gene's germline CDR1 is SGHTA and CDR2 FQGNSA. This CDR3 has 13 amino acids. The CDR3 is CASSSKGKETQYF. In DNA, the CDR3 is TGTGCCAGCAGCTCCAAGGGAAAAGAGACCCAGTACTTC.

The CDR3 coding sequence is TGTGCCAGCAGTGAGCGGGGGGGTAACACCGGGGAGCTGTTTTTT. It encodes CASSERGGNTGELFF. The V and J genes are TRBV2 and TRBJ2-2; 9 nucleotides agree with TRBD2. The germline gives CDR1 SNHLY, CDR2 FYNNEI. The junction had 1 base not matched to a gene; V was cut back by 3 bases and J by 2 bases. The length of the CDR3 is 15 residues.

The V call is TRBV6-4, the J call TRBJ1-4; the match to TRBD1 covers 10 bases. J lost 3 bases, V lost 6 bases, and 10 bases had no gene match. This CDR3 has 17 residues. Germline loops: CDR1 MRHNA, CDR2 SNTAGT. This CDR3 is CASSPPGTGEANEKLFF. CDR3 sequence (DNA): TGTGCCAGCAGCCCCCCCGGGACAGGGGAGGCTAATGAAAAACTGTTTTTT.

This rearrangement joins TRBV11-3 to TRBJ2-1, with D possibly matching TRBD2 (5 bases). CDR3 length equals 15 residues. Trimming cost V 5 bases and J 2 bases, with 13 bases left between them. The germline V gene encodes CDR1 SGHNT and CDR2 YENEEA. The CDR3 DNA is TGTGCCAGCAGCCGTTCCGGGAATCCCTACAATGAGCAGTTCTTC. Its translation: CASSRSGNPYNEQFF.